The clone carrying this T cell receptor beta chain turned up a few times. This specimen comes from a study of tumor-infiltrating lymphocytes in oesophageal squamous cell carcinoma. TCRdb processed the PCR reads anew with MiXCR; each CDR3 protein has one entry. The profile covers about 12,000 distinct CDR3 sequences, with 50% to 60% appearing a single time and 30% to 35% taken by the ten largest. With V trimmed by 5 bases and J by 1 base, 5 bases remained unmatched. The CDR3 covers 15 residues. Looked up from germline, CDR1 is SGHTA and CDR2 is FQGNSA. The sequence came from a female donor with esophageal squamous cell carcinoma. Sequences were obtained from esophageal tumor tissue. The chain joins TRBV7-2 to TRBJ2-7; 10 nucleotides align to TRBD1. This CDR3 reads CASSLTGGKSYEQYF. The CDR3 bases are TGTGCCAGCAGCCTGACAGGGGGCAAGTCCTACGAGCAGTACTTC.